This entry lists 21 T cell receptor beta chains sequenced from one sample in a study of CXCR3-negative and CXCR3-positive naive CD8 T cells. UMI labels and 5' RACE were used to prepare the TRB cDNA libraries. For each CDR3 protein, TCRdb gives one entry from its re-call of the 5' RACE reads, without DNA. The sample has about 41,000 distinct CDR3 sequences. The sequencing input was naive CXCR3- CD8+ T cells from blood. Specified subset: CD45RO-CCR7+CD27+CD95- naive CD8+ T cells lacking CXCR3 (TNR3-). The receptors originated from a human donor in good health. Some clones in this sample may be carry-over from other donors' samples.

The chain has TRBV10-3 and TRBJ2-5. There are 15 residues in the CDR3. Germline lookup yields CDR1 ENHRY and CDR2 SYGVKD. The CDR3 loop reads CAISESPQVQETQYF.

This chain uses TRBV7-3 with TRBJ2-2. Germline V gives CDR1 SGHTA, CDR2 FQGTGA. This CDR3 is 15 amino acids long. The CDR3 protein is CASSLLDGDAGELFF.

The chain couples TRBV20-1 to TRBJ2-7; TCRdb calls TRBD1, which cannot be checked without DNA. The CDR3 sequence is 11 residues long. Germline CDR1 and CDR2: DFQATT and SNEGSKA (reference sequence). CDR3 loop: CSASRGHEQYF.

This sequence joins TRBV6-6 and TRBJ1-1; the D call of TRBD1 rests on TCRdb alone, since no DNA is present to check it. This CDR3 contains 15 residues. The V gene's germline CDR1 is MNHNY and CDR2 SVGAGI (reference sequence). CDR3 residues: CASSATGELNTEAFF.

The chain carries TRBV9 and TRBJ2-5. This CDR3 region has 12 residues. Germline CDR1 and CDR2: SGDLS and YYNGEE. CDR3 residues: CASSGLEETQYF.

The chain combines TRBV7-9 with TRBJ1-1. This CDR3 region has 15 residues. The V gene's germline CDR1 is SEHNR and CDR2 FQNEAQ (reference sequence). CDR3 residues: CASSPAGPGFAEAFF.

This CDR3 reads CASSLKAPVTEAFF. The chain couples TRBV28 to TRBJ1-1; the TRBD1 assignment by TCRdb is unverifiable without DNA. The CDR3 sequence is 14 residues long. Germline assignment: CDR1 MDHEN and CDR2 SYDVKM.

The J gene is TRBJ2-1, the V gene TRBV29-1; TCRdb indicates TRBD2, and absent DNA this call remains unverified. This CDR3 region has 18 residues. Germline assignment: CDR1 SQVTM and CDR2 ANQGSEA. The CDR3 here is CSVTPGTSGRSSYNEQFF.

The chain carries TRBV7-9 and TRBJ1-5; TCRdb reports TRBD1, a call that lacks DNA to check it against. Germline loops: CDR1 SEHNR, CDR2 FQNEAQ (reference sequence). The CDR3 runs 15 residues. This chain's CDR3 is CASSSTGEGNQPQHF.

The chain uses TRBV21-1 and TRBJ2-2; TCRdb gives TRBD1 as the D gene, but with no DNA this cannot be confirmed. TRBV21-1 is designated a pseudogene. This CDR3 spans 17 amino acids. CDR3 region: CASSARRWGPNTGELFF.

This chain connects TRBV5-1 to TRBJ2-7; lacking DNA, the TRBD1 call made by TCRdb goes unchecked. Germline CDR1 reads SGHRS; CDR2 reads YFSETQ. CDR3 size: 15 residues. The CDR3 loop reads CASSLGQGGNYEQYF.

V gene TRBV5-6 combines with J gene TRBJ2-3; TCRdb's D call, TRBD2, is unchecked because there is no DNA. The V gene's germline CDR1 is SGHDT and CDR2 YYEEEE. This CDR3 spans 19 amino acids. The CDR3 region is CASSPIPAGPIFTTDTQYF.

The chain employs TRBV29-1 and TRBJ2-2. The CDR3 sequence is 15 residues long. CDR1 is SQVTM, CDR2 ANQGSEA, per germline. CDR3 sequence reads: CSVEVNRKARGELFF.

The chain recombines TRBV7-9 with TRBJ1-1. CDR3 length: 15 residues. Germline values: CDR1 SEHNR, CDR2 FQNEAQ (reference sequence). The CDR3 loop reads CASSLGVGMNTEAFF.

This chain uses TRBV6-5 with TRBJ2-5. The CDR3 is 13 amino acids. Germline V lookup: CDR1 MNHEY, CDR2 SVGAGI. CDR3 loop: CASSYGEQETQYF.

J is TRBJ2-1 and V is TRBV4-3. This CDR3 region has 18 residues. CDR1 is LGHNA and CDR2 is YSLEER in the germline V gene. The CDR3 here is CASSQGLTSGHFYNEQFF.

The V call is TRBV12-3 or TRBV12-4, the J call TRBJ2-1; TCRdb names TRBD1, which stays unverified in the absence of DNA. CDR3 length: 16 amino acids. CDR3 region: CASSLGLAGPYNEQFF.

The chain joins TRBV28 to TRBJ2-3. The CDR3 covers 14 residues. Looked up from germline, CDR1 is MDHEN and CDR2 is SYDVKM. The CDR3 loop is CASSLEQSTDTQYF. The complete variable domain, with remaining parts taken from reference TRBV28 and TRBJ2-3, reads DVKVTQSSRYLVKRTGEKVFLECVQDMDHENMFWYRQDPGLGLRLIYFSYDVKMKEKGDIPEGYSVSREKKERFSLILESASTNQTSMYLCASSLEQSTDTQYFGPGTRLTVL.

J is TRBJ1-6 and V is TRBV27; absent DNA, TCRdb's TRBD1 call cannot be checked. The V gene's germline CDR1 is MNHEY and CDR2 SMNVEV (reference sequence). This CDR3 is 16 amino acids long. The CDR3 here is CASSLSQGSYNSPLHF.

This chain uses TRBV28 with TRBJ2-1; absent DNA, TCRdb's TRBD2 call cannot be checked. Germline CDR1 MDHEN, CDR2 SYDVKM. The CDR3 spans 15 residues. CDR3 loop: CASSFSGGSYNEQFF.

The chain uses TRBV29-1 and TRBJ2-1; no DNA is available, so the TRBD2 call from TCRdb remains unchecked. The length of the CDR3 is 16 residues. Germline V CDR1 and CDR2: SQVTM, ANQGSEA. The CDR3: CSVEDGIGEGPNEQFF.